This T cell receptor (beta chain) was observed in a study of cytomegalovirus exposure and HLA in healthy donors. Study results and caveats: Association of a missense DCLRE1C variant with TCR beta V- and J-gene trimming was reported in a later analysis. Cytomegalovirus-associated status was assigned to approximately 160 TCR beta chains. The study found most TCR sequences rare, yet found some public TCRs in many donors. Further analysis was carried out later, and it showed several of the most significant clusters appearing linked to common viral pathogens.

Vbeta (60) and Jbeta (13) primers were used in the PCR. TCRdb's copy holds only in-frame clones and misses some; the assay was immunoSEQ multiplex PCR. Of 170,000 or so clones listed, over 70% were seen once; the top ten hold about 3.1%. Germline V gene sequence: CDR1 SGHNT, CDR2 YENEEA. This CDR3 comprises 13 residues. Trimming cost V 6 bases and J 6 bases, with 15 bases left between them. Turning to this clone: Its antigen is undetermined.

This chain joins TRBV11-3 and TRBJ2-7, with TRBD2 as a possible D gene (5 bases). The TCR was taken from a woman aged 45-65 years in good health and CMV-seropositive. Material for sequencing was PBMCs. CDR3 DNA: TGTGCCAGCAGTTTCGACCGGGGTTCCGAGCAGTACTTC. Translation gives CASSFDRGSEQYF. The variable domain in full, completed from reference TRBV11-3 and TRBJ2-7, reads EAGVVQSPRYKIIEKKQPVAFWCNPISGHNTLYWYLQNLGQGPELLIRYENEEAVDDSQLPKDRFSAERLKGVDSTLKIQPAELGDSAVYLCASSFDRGSEQYFGPGTRLTVT.